The next 7 T cell receptor beta chains were all read from a single sample in a study of cytomegalovirus exposure and HLA in healthy donors. Primers for the PCR totalled 60 Vbeta and 13 Jbeta. Using immunoSEQ multiplex PCR, the repertoire was profiled, and TCRdb retains in-frame clones only, with some absent. Among about 190,000 clones listed, 80% were seen once. Specimen: PBMCs. These receptors were taken from a man aged 35-49 years in good health and CMV-seropositive.

This chain uses TRBV28 with TRBJ2-2, with TRBD1 identical over 8 bases. Germline trimming cut 6 bases from V and 2 bases from J; bases unmatched to any gene: 5. In germline, CDR1 is MDHEN, CDR2 SYDVKM. The CDR3 spans 15 residues. CDR3 bases: TGTGCCAGCAGCCGGGACAGGACCAACACCGGGGAGCTGTTTTTT. Amino acids: CASSRDRTNTGELFF.

The rearrangement links TRBV30 to TRBJ1-5; perhaps TRBD1 as D (6 bases). V was shortened by 2 bases and J by 2 bases, with 13 bases between the two germline ends. CDR3 length: 15 residues. Germline V gives CDR1 GTSNPN, CDR2 SVGIG (reference sequence). Here the CDR3 reads CAWSREGVGNQPQHF. The CDR3 region has the DNA TGTGCCTGGAGTCGTGAGGGGGTTGGCAATCAGCCCCAGCATTTT.

The chain joins TRBV15 to TRBJ1-4; 9 bases map to TRBD1. Looked up from germline, CDR1 is LNHNV and CDR2 is YYDKDF (reference sequence). This CDR3 spans 16 amino acids. Trimming took 0 bases from V and 10 from J; bases not matched to a gene: 9. The CDR3 reads CATSRDPGTGSGKLFF. In DNA form, the CDR3 reads TGTGCCACCAGCAGAGATCCCGGGACAGGGAGTGGAAAACTGTTTTTT.

The chain combines TRBV7-6 with TRBJ1-4; weak D call: TRBD1 (6 bases). Germline V gene data show CDR1 as SGHVS and CDR2 as FNYEAQ. The V and J ends lost 5 bases and 12 bases respectively, with 13 bases between them. This CDR3 spans 12 amino acids. This CDR3 is CASSTGRSQLFF. CDR3 DNA: TGTGCCAGCAGCACAGGGAGAAGCCAACTGTTTTTT.

The chain carries TRBV11-2 and TRBJ2-3; 9 bases agree with TRBD1. Germline trimming cut 4 bases from V and 4 bases from J; bases unmatched to any gene: 3. Germline values: CDR1 SGHAT, CDR2 FQNNGV. The CDR3 is 14 residues long. The CDR3 DNA sequence: TGTGCCAGCAGCTGGGACAGGGCGGCAGATACGCAGTATTTT. As protein: CASSWDRAADTQYF.

This chain joins TRBV30 and TRBJ2-5; the D gene is possibly TRBD2 (7 bases). In germline, CDR1 is GTSNPN, CDR2 SVGIG (reference sequence). This CDR3 spans 13 amino acids. V lost 0 bases to trimming and J lost 6 bases, with 11 bases between them. The CDR3 DNA is TGTGCCTGGAGTGTGGGGGGGCGTCAGACCCAGTACTTC. Its translation: CAWSVGGRQTQYF.

The rearrangement links TRBV9 to TRBJ2-3; D not certain. CDR3 length equals 15 residues. V lost 2 bases and J lost 0, with 10 bases in between. Germline CDR1 and CDR2: SGDLS and YYNGEE. The chain's CDR3 is CASSVLAGSTDTQYF. CDR3 coding DNA: TGTGCCAGCAGCGTTCTCGCCGGTAGCACAGATACGCAGTATTTT.